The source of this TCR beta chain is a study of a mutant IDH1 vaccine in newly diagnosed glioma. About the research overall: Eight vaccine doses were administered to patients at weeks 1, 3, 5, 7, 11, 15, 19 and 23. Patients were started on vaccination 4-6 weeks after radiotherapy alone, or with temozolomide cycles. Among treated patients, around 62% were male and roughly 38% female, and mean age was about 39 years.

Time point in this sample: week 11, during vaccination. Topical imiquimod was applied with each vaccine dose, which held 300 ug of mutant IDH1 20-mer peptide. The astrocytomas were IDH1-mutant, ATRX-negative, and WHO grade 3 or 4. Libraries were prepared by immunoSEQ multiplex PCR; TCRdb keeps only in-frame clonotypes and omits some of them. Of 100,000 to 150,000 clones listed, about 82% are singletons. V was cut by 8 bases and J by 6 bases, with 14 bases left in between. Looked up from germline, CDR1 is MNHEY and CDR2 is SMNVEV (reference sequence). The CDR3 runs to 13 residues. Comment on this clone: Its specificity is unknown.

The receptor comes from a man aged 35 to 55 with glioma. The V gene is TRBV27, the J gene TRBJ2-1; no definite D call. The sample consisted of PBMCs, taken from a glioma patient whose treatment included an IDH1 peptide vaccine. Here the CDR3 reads CASASYERNEQFF. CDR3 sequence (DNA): TGTGCCAGCGCTTCGTACGAGCGCAATGAGCAGTTCTTC.